Listed below are T cell receptor beta chains from one sample, sequenced in a study of blood T cell repertoires in COVID-19. TCRdb keeps only in-frame clones here, not all; method: immunoSEQ multiplex PCR. The sample yields 250,000 to 300,000 clones, roughly 93% seen once. The source material was PBMCs or T cells enriched from blood (not recorded which). Receptors were obtained from a woman aged 40 to 50 with acute COVID-19. Each CDR3 is given with its conserved first and last residue. The order of the fields is D gene, J gene, V gene, clone size, CDR3 DNA, CDR3 protein. D genes are given only for firm matches. Only some rows state a clone size, as once, few, many or a class for expanded clones.

d_gene: -
j_gene: TRBJ1-6
v_gene: TRBV3-1/TRBV3-2
abundance: -
CDR3nt: TGTGCCAGCAGCCAAGGGTGGGGGGGACCCCTCCACTTT
CDR3aa: CASSQGWGGPLHF

d_gene: -
j_gene: TRBJ2-7
v_gene: TRBV7-8
abundance: -
CDR3nt: TGTGCCAGCAGCCCTAGCGTTACTTACGAGCAGTACTTC
CDR3aa: CASSPSVTYEQYF

d_gene: -
j_gene: TRBJ2-2
v_gene: TRBV9
abundance: -
CDR3nt: TGTGCCAGCAGCGTAGGCCAGGAGAACACCGGGGAGCTGTTTTTT
CDR3aa: CASSVGQENTGELFF

d_gene: -
j_gene: TRBJ1-5
v_gene: TRBV11-2
abundance: -
CDR3nt: TGTGCCAGCAGCCTGACAGGTGATAAGCCCCAGCATTTT
CDR3aa: CASSLTGDKPQHF

d_gene: TRBD1
j_gene: TRBJ2-1
v_gene: TRBV28
abundance: -
CDR3nt: TGTGCCAGCAGTGTTCAGGGGGCGGGATACAATGAGCAGTTCTTC
CDR3aa: CASSVQGAGYNEQFF

d_gene: TRBD1
j_gene: TRBJ1-2
v_gene: TRBV19
abundance: few
CDR3nt: TGTGCCAGTAGTATAAAACGGGACAGTTGGGGCAACTATGGCTACACCTTC
CDR3aa: CASSIKRDSWGNYGYTF

d_gene: TRBD1
j_gene: TRBJ1-4
v_gene: TRBV19
abundance: -
CDR3nt: TGTGCCAGTAGTACCCGGACAGGGACAGGGCAGGCCACTAATGAAAAACTGTTTTTT
CDR3aa: CASSTRTGTGQATNEKLFF

d_gene: -
j_gene: TRBJ1-1
v_gene: TRBV2
abundance: -
CDR3nt: TGTGCCAGCACCGGAGGGGCTGAAGCTTTCTTT
CDR3aa: CASTGGAEAFF

d_gene: -
j_gene: TRBJ2-1
v_gene: TRBV21-1
abundance: -
CDR3nt: TGTGCCAGCAGCACCGAAAGGGACTTCCATGAGCAGTTCTTC
CDR3aa: CASSTERDFHEQFF

d_gene: TRBD2
j_gene: TRBJ2-7
v_gene: TRBV29-1
abundance: once
CDR3nt: TGCAGCGTTGAACGTCTAGCGGGGACCTACGAGCAGTACTTC
CDR3aa: CSVERLAGTYEQYF

d_gene: TRBD2
j_gene: TRBJ2-1
v_gene: TRBV4-2
abundance: -
CDR3nt: TGTGCCAGCAGCCAAGATACGAGCGGGAACTCCTACAATGAGCAGTTCTTC
CDR3aa: CASSQDTSGNSYNEQFF

d_gene: -
j_gene: TRBJ1-5
v_gene: TRBV19
abundance: -
CDR3nt: TGTGCCAGTAGTATAGGACACCTTAGCAATCAGCCCCAGCATTTT
CDR3aa: CASSIGHLSNQPQHF

d_gene: -
j_gene: TRBJ2-3
v_gene: TRBV7-2
abundance: -
CDR3nt: TGTGCCAGCAGCTTAGCCGCCCCTTGGGCCAGCACAGATACGCAGTATTTT
CDR3aa: CASSLAAPWASTDTQYF

d_gene: -
j_gene: TRBJ2-7
v_gene: TRBV28
abundance: few
CDR3nt: TGTGCCAGCAGTTCCCGAGGAGGGGCGGGTGTCGAGCAGTACTTC
CDR3aa: CASSSRGGAGVEQYF

d_gene: -
j_gene: TRBJ1-4
v_gene: TRBV7-2
abundance: -
CDR3nt: TGTGCCAGCAGCTTTGGTGTCTCCCTAGATGGTGAAAAACTGTTTTTT
CDR3aa: CASSFGVSLDGEKLFF

d_gene: TRBD2
j_gene: TRBJ2-3
v_gene: TRBV5-4
abundance: once
CDR3nt: TGTGCCAGCAGCCCGACTCCTGGACTAGCGGGCAGCACAGATACGCAGTATTTT
CDR3aa: CASSPTPGLAGSTDTQYF

d_gene: TRBD1
j_gene: TRBJ2-7
v_gene: TRBV30
abundance: -
CDR3nt: TGTGCCTGGGTACCGGGACAGGGGTACGAGCAGTACTTC
CDR3aa: CAWVPGQGYEQYF

d_gene: -
j_gene: TRBJ2-7
v_gene: TRBV11-3
abundance: -
CDR3nt: TGTGCCAGCAGCTCTACAGATTACTCCTACGAGCAGTACTTC
CDR3aa: CASSSTDYSYEQYF

d_gene: -
j_gene: TRBJ2-5
v_gene: TRBV7-3
abundance: -
CDR3nt: TGTGCCAGCAGCTTAAGTTGGGTTCCGGGACAAGAGACCCAGTACTTC
CDR3aa: CASSLSWVPGQETQYF

d_gene: TRBD2
j_gene: TRBJ2-7
v_gene: TRBV7-9
abundance: -
CDR3nt: TGTGCCAGCAGCCCTAGGACTAGAGACTACGAGCAGTACTTC
CDR3aa: CASSPRTRDYEQYF

d_gene: -
j_gene: TRBJ1-5
v_gene: TRBV19
abundance: -
CDR3nt: TGTGCCAGTAATATGGGCAGTGGAGGTATTCAGCCCCAGCATTTT
CDR3aa: CASNMGSGGIQPQHF

d_gene: -
j_gene: TRBJ1-4
v_gene: TRBV7-9
abundance: -
CDR3nt: TGTGCCAGCAGCCCGGAGGGGACGTTACCTAATGAAAAACTGTTTTTT
CDR3aa: CASSPEGTLPNEKLFF

d_gene: TRBD2
j_gene: TRBJ2-7
v_gene: TRBV2
abundance: few
CDR3nt: TGTGCCAGCAGTGGATCCGGGACTAGCGGCTCCTACGAGCAGTACTTC
CDR3aa: CASSGSGTSGSYEQYF